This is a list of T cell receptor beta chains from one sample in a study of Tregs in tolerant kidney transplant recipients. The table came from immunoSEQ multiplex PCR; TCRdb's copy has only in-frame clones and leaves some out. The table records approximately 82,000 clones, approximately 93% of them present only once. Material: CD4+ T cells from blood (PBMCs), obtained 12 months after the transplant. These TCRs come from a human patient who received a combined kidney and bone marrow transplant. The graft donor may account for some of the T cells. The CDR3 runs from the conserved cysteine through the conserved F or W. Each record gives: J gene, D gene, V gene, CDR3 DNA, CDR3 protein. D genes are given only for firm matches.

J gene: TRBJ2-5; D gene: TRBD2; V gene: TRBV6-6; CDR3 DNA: TGTGCCAGCAGTTTTTGGACTAGCGGGAGTGAGGAGACCCAGTACTTC; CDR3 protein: CASSFWTSGSEETQYF
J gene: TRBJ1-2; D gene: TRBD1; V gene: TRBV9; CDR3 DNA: TGTGCCAGCTCTCGGACAGGTTACTATGGCTACACCTTC; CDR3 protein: CASSRTGYYGYTF
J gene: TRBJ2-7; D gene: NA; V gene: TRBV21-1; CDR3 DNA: TGTGCCAGCAGCCCAAAAAGGCTGGCGGGATACGAGCAGTACTTC; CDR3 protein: CASSPKRLAGYEQYF
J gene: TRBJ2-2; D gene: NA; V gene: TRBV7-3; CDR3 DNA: TGTGCCAGCAGCACGGGACTGGCGAACACCGGGGAGCTGTTTTTT; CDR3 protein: CASSTGLANTGELFF
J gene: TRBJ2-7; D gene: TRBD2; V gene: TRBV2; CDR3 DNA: TGTGCCAGCAGTCCAAGACTAGCCAGCTCCTACGAGCAGTACTTC; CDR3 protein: CASSPRLASSYEQYF
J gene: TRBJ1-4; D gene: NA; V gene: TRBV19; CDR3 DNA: TGTGCCAGTAGTATAACCATCGGGGGGCTGTTTTTT; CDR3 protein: CASSITIGGLFF
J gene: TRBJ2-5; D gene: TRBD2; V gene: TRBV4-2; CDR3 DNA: TGTGCCAGCAGCCGGGGACTAGCGGGCCTTCCCTCCTACCAAGAGACCCAGTACTTC; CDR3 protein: CASSRGLAGLPSYQETQYF
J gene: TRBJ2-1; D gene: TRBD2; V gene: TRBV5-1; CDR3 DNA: TGCGCCAGCAGCTTGTCTAGCGGGGCATACAATGAGCAGTTCTTC; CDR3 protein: CASSLSSGAYNEQFF
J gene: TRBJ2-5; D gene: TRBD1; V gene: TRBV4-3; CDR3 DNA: TGCGCCAGCAGCCAACTCGGGGGGACAGGGGTGACCCAGTACTTC; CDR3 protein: CASSQLGGTGVTQYF
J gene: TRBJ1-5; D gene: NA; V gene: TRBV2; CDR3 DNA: TGTGCCAGCAGTGAAATTGCGGGACGAAATCAGCCCCAGCATTTT; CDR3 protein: CASSEIAGRNQPQHF
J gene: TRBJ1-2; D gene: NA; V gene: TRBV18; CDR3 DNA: TGTGCCAGCTCACCGGGCAGTGCAGCAAACTATGGCTACACCTTC; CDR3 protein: CASSPGSAANYGYTF
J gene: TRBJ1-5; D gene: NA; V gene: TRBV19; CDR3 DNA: TGTGCCAGTACAGAAAGGGGCAGGAGGGTCAATCAGCCCCAGCATTTT; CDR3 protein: CASTERGRRVNQPQHF
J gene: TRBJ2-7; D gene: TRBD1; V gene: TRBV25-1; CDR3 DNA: TGTGCCAGCAGTAAACGACAGGGGGACGAGCAGTACTTC; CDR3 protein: CASSKRQGDEQYF
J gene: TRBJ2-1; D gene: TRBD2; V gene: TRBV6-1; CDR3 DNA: TGTGCCAGCAGTTTCCTAGCGGGAGGATACAATGAGCAGTTCTTC; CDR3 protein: CASSFLAGGYNEQFF
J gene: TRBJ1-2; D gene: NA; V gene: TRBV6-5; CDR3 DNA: TGTGCCAGTTACAGGGTAGATAGCGGCTACACCTTC; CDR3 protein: CASYRVDSGYTF
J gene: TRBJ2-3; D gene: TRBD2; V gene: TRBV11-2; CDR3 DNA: TGTGCCAGCAGCTTAGCGGGCTTGCGGGGGGTCTCAGATACGCAGTATTTT; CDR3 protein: CASSLAGLRGVSDTQYF
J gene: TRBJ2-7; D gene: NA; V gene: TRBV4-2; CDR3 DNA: TGTGCCAGCAGCCAAGATGCGAACGGGTCCGGGGACGAGCAGTACTTC; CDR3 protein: CASSQDANGSGDEQYF
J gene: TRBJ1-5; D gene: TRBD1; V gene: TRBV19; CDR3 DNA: TGTGCCAGTAGGGACAGGGACTTTAGCAATCAGCCCCAGCATTTT; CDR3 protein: CASRDRDFSNQPQHF
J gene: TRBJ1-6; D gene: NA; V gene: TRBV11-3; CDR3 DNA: TGTGCCAGCAGCTTAGATCCGAGTTCACCCCTCCACTTT; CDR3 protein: CASSLDPSSPLHF
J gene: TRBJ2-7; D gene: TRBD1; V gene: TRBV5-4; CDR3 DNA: TGTGCCAGCAGCTGGGGACAGCCGGGGTGGATCTACGAGCAGTACTTC; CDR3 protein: CASSWGQPGWIYEQYF
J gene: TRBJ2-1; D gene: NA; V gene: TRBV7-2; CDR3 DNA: TGTGCCAGCAGCTTCGCACTTGCGGGGGCCGCGGTTGAGCAGTTCTTC; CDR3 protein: CASSFALAGAAVEQFF
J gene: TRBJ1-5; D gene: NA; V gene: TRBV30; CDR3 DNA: TGTGCCTGGAGTCGGGGAGGGAAAAATCAGCCCCAGCATTTT; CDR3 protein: CAWSRGGKNQPQHF
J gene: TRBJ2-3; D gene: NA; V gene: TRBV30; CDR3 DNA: TGTGCGATGTCCGGCGGGGCAGATACGCAGTATTTT; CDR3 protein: CAMSGGADTQYF
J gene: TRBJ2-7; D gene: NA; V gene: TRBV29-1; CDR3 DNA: TGCAGCGCCCAACCAAGAGGGACACACTCCTACGAGCAGTACTTC; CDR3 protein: CSAQPRGTHSYEQYF
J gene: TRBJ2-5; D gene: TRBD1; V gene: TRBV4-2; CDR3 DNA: TGTGCCAGCAGCCATGATTGGGGACAGCAAGAGACCCAGTACTTC; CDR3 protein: CASSHDWGQQETQYF
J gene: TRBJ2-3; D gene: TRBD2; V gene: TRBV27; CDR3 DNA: TGTGCCAGCAGTTTTTGGGGACTAGCGGAAAGCACAGATACGCAGTATTTT; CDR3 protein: CASSFWGLAESTDTQYF
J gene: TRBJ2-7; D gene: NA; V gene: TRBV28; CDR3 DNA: TGTGCCAGCAGTTTAGGTTTGGACTGGGGACACTCCTACGAGCAGTACTTC; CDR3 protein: CASSLGLDWGHSYEQYF
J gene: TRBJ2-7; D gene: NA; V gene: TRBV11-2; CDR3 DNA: TGTGCCAGCAGCTTAGAACAAAGCGAGCAGTACTTC; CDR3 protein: CASSLEQSEQYF